The rows below give T cell receptor beta chains drawn from one sample of a study of identical twins. Via MiXCR, TCRdb re-called the 5' RACE reads, giving one row per CDR3 protein. The table has 400,000 to 550,000 distinct CDR3 sequences, approximately 22% seen once; the top ten hold around 0.91%. Another study also made use of these data, one on T cells expressing NK-cell markers.

Specimen: CD4+ T cells sorted from blood. The source is a woman younger than 35 in good health. CDR3s include the opening cysteine and the closing phenylalanine or tryptophan. Each record gives: J gene, D gene, V gene, clone size, CDR3 protein, CDR3 DNA. A D gene is named only where the DNA matches it firmly. Some rows mark clone size as missing; the rest say once, few, many or name a class of expanded clone.

>TRBJ2-7|TRBD1|TRBV6-4|-
CASSTGTGYEQYF
TGTGCCAGCTCTACCGGGACAGGTTACGAGCAGTACTTC
>TRBJ1-1|TRBD1|TRBV9|-
CASSVGPGQGTTEAFF
TGTGCCAGCAGCGTAGGTCCGGGACAGGGTACCACTGAAGCTTTCTTT
>TRBJ1-1|-|TRBV5-1|few
CASSGGGAPNTEAFF
TGCGCCAGCAGCGGGGGGGGTGCACCGAACACTGAAGCTTTCTTT
>TRBJ2-7|-|TRBV7-9|-
CASSGIDHEQYF
TGTGCCAGCAGCGGAATCGACCACGAGCAGTACTTC
>TRBJ1-2|-|TRBV6-1|-
CASLGVTTGRRSNYGYTF
TGTGCCAGCTTAGGGGTCACTACGGGACGGCGCAGTAACTATGGCTACACCTTC
>TRBJ2-1|-|TRBV9|many
CASSGRGSYNEQFF
TGTGCCAGCAGCGGGAGGGGGAGCTACAATGAGCAGTTCTTC
>TRBJ2-3|-|TRBV5-5|many
CASSESTDTQYF
TGTGCCAGCAGCGAATCCACAGATACGCAGTATTTT
>TRBJ1-2|TRBD1|TRBV12-3/TRBV12-4|many
CASSRDRGGGYTF
TGTGCCAGCAGCAGAGACAGGGGTGGCGGCTACACCTTC
>TRBJ2-7|-|TRBV6-5|few
CASSYLDAPYEQYF
TGTGCCAGCAGTTACTTGGACGCGCCCTACGAGCAGTACTTC
>TRBJ2-2|TRBD1|TRBV20-1|-
CSARGPRQGNTGELFF
TGCAGTGCTAGAGGCCCTAGACAGGGGAACACCGGGGAGCTGTTTTTT
>TRBJ2-5|-|TRBV20-1|few
CSARQAQETQYF
TGCAGTGCCCGGCAGGCCCAAGAGACCCAGTACTTC
>TRBJ1-3|TRBD1|TRBV5-1|few
CASSAGGSGNTIYF
TGCGCCAGCAGCGCAGGGGGCTCTGGAAACACCATATATTTT
>TRBJ1-2|-|TRBV21-1|-
CASSKGYRDPNGYTF
TGTGCCAGCAGCAAAGGTTACAGAGACCCCAATGGCTACACCTTC
>TRBJ2-5|-|TRBV20-1|many
CSAVQGWGETQYF
TGCAGTGCTGTACAGGGTTGGGGAGAGACCCAGTACTTC
>TRBJ1-1|-|TRBV10-3|few
CAIMVGDGAFF
TGTGCCATCATGGTGGGAGATGGAGCTTTCTTT
>TRBJ1-1|TRBD1|TRBV6-5|-
CASSYTPWTGGLNTEAFF
TGTGCCAGCAGTTACACCCCTTGGACAGGGGGCTTGAACACTGAAGCTTTCTTT
>TRBJ2-5|-|TRBV5-4|-
CASSEGTLKETQYF
TGTGCCAGCAGCGAGGGGACTCTGAAAGAGACCCAGTACTTC
>TRBJ2-7|-|TRBV5-1|many
CASRRNYEQYF
TGCGCCAGCAGACGGAACTACGAGCAGTACTTC
>TRBJ2-1|TRBD2|TRBV29-1|-
CSVGRFGGSSYNEQFF
TGCAGCGTTGGTCGATTTGGCGGGAGCTCCTACAATGAGCAGTTCTTC
>TRBJ2-3|-|TRBV3-1|-
CASSHGRGPDTQYF
TGTGCCAGCAGCCATGGCAGGGGTCCAGATACGCAGTATTTT
>TRBJ2-7|-|TRBV12-3/TRBV12-4|-
CASSLSQYVEQYF
TGTGCCAGCAGTTTGTCCCAGTATGTCGAGCAGTACTTC
>TRBJ2-7|-|TRBV20-1|few
CSLRRTALGEQYF
TGCAGTCTACGCCGGACCGCCCTTGGTGAGCAGTACTTC
>TRBJ2-5|TRBD2|TRBV5-1|-
CASTSGTSIPSVETQYF
TGCGCCAGCACCTCCGGGACTAGCATCCCATCGGTAGAGACCCAGTACTTC
>TRBJ2-1|-|TRBV10-3|few
CAISIANEQFF
TGTGCCATCAGTATAGCCAATGAGCAGTTCTTC
>TRBJ1-1|-|TRBV7-2|few
CASLRGGGWTEAFF
TGTGCCAGCCTCAGAGGGGGGGGCTGGACTGAAGCTTTCTTT
>TRBJ2-3|TRBD2|TRBV12-3/TRBV12-4|-
CASSPHSSGGGADTQYF
TGTGCCAGCAGTCCCCACTCCAGCGGGGGGGGCGCAGATACGCAGTATTTT
>TRBJ2-7|TRBD1|TRBV5-5|-
CASSGTGQGFREQYF
TGTGCCAGCAGCGGAACGGGACAGGGGTTCCGCGAGCAGTACTTC
>TRBJ2-5|-|TRBV12-3/TRBV12-4|-
CASSRQEETQYF
TGTGCCAGCAGTCGACAGGAAGAGACCCAGTACTTC
>TRBJ1-2|-|TRBV20-1|few
CSALGWTNYGYTF
TGCAGTGCTTTAGGGTGGACTAACTATGGCTACACCTTC
>TRBJ2-2|-|TRBV5-1|-
CASSLAVDYLGTGELFF
TGCGCCAGCAGCTTGGCTGTGGACTATCTCGGAACCGGGGAGCTGTTTTTT
>TRBJ2-7|-|TRBV12-3/TRBV12-4|-
CASRFTGGSYEQYF
TGTGCCAGCAGGTTCACCGGGGGCTCCTACGAGCAGTACTTC
>TRBJ1-3|-|TRBV9|-
CASSVDWSGNTIYF
TGTGCCAGCAGCGTAGACTGGTCTGGAAACACCATATATTTT
>TRBJ1-2|-|TRBV12-3/TRBV12-4|few
CASSRTFGPSLGGYTF
TGTGCCAGCAGTCGCACCTTTGGACCCTCCCTTGGTGGCTACACCTTC
>TRBJ2-1|TRBD2|TRBV5-1|-
CASSSTSGVNEQFF
TGCGCCAGCAGCTCAACTAGCGGGGTCAATGAGCAGTTCTTC
>TRBJ2-1|-|TRBV18|-
CASSPSGLLDNEQFF
TGTGCCAGCTCACCCTCGGGGTTATTAGACAATGAGCAGTTCTTC
>TRBJ2-3|-|TRBV11-1|-
CASSLAGESTQYF
TGTGCCAGCAGCTTAGCGGGCGAGAGCACGCAGTATTTT
>TRBJ2-2|TRBD1|TRBV18|-
CASSLSGQDTGELFF
TGTGCCAGCTCACTTTCGGGACAGGATACCGGGGAGCTGTTTTTT
>TRBJ2-6|TRBD2|TRBV20-1|-
CSAKRGGAGANVLTF
TGCAGTGCTAAGCGGGGGGGAGCTGGGGCCAACGTCCTGACTTTC
>TRBJ2-1|-|TRBV29-1|-
CSVQVNEQFF
TGCAGCGTCCAAGTCAATGAGCAGTTCTTC
>TRBJ2-1|-|TRBV9|-
CASIHGGDEQFF
TGTGCCAGCATCCATGGGGGAGATGAGCAGTTCTTC
>TRBJ1-2|TRBD1|TRBV24-1|-
CATSDRGHGYTF
TGTGCCACCAGTGACAGGGGGCATGGCTACACCTTC
>TRBJ1-4|-|TRBV6-5|-
CASSYSSSGKLFF
TGTGCCAGCAGTTACTCGTCTTCGGGAAAACTGTTTTTT
>TRBJ2-5|-|TRBV5-1|few
CASSLGADYDLETQYF
TGCGCCAGCAGCTTGGGAGCCGACTATGATTTGGAGACCCAGTACTTC